What follows are 11 T cell receptor beta chains derived from one specimen sequenced in a study of cytomegalovirus exposure and HLA in healthy donors. 60 Vbeta and 13 Jbeta primers were used in PCR. Generated by immunoSEQ multiplex PCR, the TCRdb table keeps only in-frame clones and is missing some. Of approximately 170,000 clones in the sample, roughly 80% were seen once. The sample consisted of PBMCs. These receptors all come from a female donor in good health and CMV-seronegative.

The V and J genes are TRBV5-1 and TRBJ2-2, with D perhaps matching TRBD2 (6 bases). CDR1 and CDR2 from the germline V gene are SGHRS and YFSETQ. This CDR3 comprises 15 residues. The V end lost 3 bases, the J end lost 4 bases, and 13 bases lay between the germline ends. The CDR3 region is CASSSEAGLTGELFF. Here the CDR3 DNA reads TGCGCCAGCAGCTCTGAGGCGGGGCTCACCGGGGAGCTGTTTTTT.

Comment on this clone: Other DNA variants within this sample encode the same CDR3. The rearrangement uses TRBV7-9 and TRBJ2-7, with 7 bases fitting TRBD1. The CDR3 is 14 residues long. Germline V gene data show CDR1 as SEHNR and CDR2 as FQNEAQ (reference sequence). V was clipped by 5 bases and J by 0 bases; unmatched bases: 4. This chain's CDR3 is CASSPRDSSYEQYF. Written as DNA, the CDR3 is TGTGCCAGCAGCCCCAGGGACAGCTCCTACGAGCAGTACTTC.

This clone was picked up one time. The chain links TRBV18 to TRBJ2-3; TRBD2 agrees at 14 bases. This CDR3 spans 19 amino acids. The germline CDR1 and CDR2 sequences are KGHSH and LQKENI. Trimming cost V 6 bases and J 2 bases; bases outside gene matches: 13. CDR3 amino acids: CASSSGLAGALRVTDTQYF. CDR3 nucleotide sequence: TGTGCCAGCTCCTCGGGACTAGCGGGGGCCTTACGGGTCACAGATACGCAGTATTTT.

The rearrangement uses TRBV18 and TRBJ1-1; tentatively, D is TRBD1 (6 bases). Germline V CDR1 and CDR2: KGHSH, LQKENI. The CDR3 spans 15 residues. V was pared by 2 bases and J by 1 base, with 11 bases between. The CDR3 sequence is CASSPRGGRNTEAFF. The CDR3 DNA is TGTGCCAGCTCACCAAGGGGGGGCCGGAACACTGAAGCTTTCTTT. The complete variable domain, with remaining parts taken from reference TRBV18 and TRBJ1-1, reads NAGVMQNPRHLVRRRGQEARLRCSPMKGHSHVYWYRQLPEEGLKFMVYLQKENIIDESGMPKERFSAEFPKEGPSILRIQQVVRGDSAAYFCASSPRGGRNTEAFFGQGTRLTVV.

This clone showed up just a few times. The chain is built from TRBV28 and TRBJ2-2; TRBD1 aligns across 9 bases. This CDR3 spans 14 amino acids. V was pared by 5 bases and J by 7 bases, with 5 bases of the junction left unmatched. The germline V gene has CDR1 MDHEN and CDR2 SYDVKM. The CDR3, as DNA: TGTGCCAGCAGTCCCGACAGGGGGATCGGGGAGCTGTTTTTT. Residues: CASSPDRGIGELFF.

The chain has TRBV7-9 and TRBJ1-2; maybe TRBD1 (6 bases). Germline assignment: CDR1 SEHNR and CDR2 FQNEAQ (reference sequence). The ends were cut back, 2 bases at V and 8 bases at J, with 18 bases in the middle. This CDR3 contains 15 residues. CDR3 bases: TGTGCCAGCAGCTTAAGGGACACCCGGGCGAGGGGCTACACCTTC. It yields the protein CASSLRDTRARGYTF. Complete variable domain (other parts from reference TRBV7-9 and TRBJ1-2): DTGVSQNPRHKITKRGQNVTFRCDPISEHNRLYWYRQTLGQGPEFLTYFQNEAQLEKSRLLSDRFSAERPKGSFSTLEIQRTEQGDSAMYLCASSLRDTRARGYTFGSGTRLTVV.

The V gene is TRBV29-1, the J gene TRBJ2-2, with unresolved D. The length of the CDR3 is 12 residues. The V gene lost 6 bases and the J gene lost 7 bases, with 12 bases spanning the gap. The germline gives CDR1 SQVTM, CDR2 ANQGSEA. CDR3 protein: CSVRSSHGELFF. In DNA, the CDR3 is TGCAGCGTCCGGAGCAGCCACGGGGAGCTGTTTTTT.

The gene calls are TRBV19 and TRBJ2-7; the match to TRBD1 covers 7 bases. V lost 5 bases to trimming and J lost 5 bases; unmatched junction nucleotides: 3. Germline assignment: CDR1 LNHDA and CDR2 SQIVND (reference sequence). The length of the CDR3 is 12 residues. The DNA for the CDR3 is TGTGCCAGTAGTCATGGACAGGACGAGCAGTACTTC. It specifies CASSHGQDEQYF. The entire variable domain, with the rest obtained from reference TRBV19 and TRBJ2-7, is as follows: DGGITQSPKYLFRKEGQNVTLSCEQNLNHDAMYWYRQDPGQGLRLIYYSQIVNDFQKGDIAEGYSVSREKKESFPLTVTSAQKNPTAFYLCASSHGQDEQYFGPGTRLTVT.

The V call is TRBV30, the J call TRBJ1-6, with D perhaps matching TRBD1 (6 bases). Trimming removed 5 bases from V and 7 bases from J, with 12 bases in between. CDR1 is GTSNPN and CDR2 is SVGIG in the germline V gene (reference sequence). CDR3 length: 13 amino acids. CDR3 loop: CAWGNTGNSPLHF. The CDR3 DNA follows: TGTGCCTGGGGGAATACAGGGAATTCACCCCTCCACTTT. The variable domain in full, with the rest retrieved from reference TRBV30 and TRBJ1-6, is SQTIHQWPATLVQPVGSPLSLECTVEGTSNPNLYWYRQAAGRGLQLLFYSVGIGQISSEVPQNLSASRPQDRQFILSSKKLLLSDSGFYLCAWGNTGNSPLHFGNGTRLTVT.

The chain couples TRBV7-6 to TRBJ1-2; D is unresolved. Trimming took off 0 bases at V and 0 bases at J, with 8 bases between the two ends. The CDR3 consists of 15 residues. Germline-derived CDR1 and CDR2 are SGHVS and FNYEAQ. CDR3 sequence (DNA): TGTGCCAGCAGCTTAGCGAGGGAGACTAACTATGGCTACACCTTC. Translation gives CASSLARETNYGYTF.

This clone was counted only a few times. This sequence joins TRBV5-1 and TRBJ1-2, with 10 bases aligning to TRBD1. Germline assignment: CDR1 SGHRS and CDR2 YFSETQ. With V trimmed by 2 bases and J by 8 bases, 3 bases remained unmatched. The CDR3 is 13 residues long. CDR3 sequence reads: CASSLDRGQGYTF. In DNA form, the CDR3 reads TGCGCCAGCAGCTTAGACAGGGGGCAAGGCTACACCTTC.